Given below is one T cell receptor beta chain in context. These data belong to a study of shared T cell receptors in the human thymus. This CDR3 spans 13 amino acids. Germline CDR1 and CDR2: SNHLY and FYNNEI. V lost 3 bases, J lost 4 bases, and 2 bases stayed unmatched. Sequencing used immunoSEQ multiplex PCR; TCRdb keeps in-frame clones, though not all of them. The sample includes about 710,000 clones, more than 70% seen only once; the top ten take about 0.0094%. The same sample was also used in a study of human thymus T cells. That report adds: In thymic and blood repertoires alike, V and J usage looked biased. Unrelated individuals were reported by related research to share highly overlapping thymic repertoires.

This clonotype was obtained from a boy under two years old with a congenital heart defect. The genes are TRBV2 and TRBJ2-7; 8 bases fit TRBD1. Sequencing used thymocytes. The CDR3 nucleotides are TGTGCCAGCAGTGACGACAGGGGATACGAGCAGTACTTC. This sequence encodes CASSDDRGYEQYF.